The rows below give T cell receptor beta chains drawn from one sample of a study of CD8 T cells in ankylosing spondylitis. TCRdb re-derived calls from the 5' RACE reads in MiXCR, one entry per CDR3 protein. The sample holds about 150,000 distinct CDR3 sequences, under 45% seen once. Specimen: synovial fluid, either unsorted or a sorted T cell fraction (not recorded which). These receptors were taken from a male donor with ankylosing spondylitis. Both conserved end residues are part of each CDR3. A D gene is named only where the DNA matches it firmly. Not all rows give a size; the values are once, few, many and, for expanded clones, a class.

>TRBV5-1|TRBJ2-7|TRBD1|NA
CASSLAYPGTGSGEQYF
TGCGCCAGCAGCTTAGCTTACCCCGGGACAGGGTCGGGCGAGCAGTACTTC
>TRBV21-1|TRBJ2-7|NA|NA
CATAQPASYEQYF
TGTGCTACAGCCCAGCCTGCGTCCTACGAGCAGTACTTC
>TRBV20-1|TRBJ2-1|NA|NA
CSAPWNEQFF
TGCAGTGCCCCGTGGAATGAGCAGTTCTTC
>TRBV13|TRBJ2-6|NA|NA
CASRSSGANVLTF
TGTGCCAGCCGCTCCTCTGGGGCCAACGTCCTGACTTTC
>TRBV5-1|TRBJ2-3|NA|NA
CASSPRPPSTDTQYF
TGCGCCAGCAGCCCAAGACCCCCGAGCACAGATACGCAGTATTTT
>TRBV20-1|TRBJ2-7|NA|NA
CSARLLGSYEQYF
TGCAGTGCTAGGTTACTCGGGTCCTACGAGCAGTACTTC
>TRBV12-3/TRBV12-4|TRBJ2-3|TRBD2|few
CASSLGGGGAIDTQYF
TGTGCCAGCAGTTTAGGTGGCGGGGGGGCCATAGATACGCAGTATTTT
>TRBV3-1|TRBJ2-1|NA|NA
CASSQGAGEAYNEQFF
TGTGCCAGCAGCCAAGGTGCAGGGGAGGCCTACAATGAGCAGTTCTTC
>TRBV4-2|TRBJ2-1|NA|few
CASSQDRVGYNEQFF
TGTGCCAGCAGCCAAGACCGTGTAGGCTACAATGAGCAGTTCTTC
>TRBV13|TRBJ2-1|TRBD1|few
CASSSGQGAYEQFF
TGTGCCAGCAGCTCCGGACAGGGGGCCTATGAGCAGTTCTTC
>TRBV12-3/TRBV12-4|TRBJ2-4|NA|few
CASSRDRGNIQYF
TGTGCCAGCAGCCGCGATCGTGGAAACATTCAGTACTTC
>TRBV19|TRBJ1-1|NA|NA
CASSISPDRQNTEAFF
TGTGCCAGTAGTATCTCTCCGGACAGACAAAACACTGAAGCTTTCTTT
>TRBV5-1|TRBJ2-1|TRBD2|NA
CASSHALAPHSYNEQFF
TGCGCCAGCAGCCACGCACTAGCGCCACACTCCTACAATGAGCAGTTCTTC
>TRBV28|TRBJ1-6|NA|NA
CASTGDGNSPLHF
TGTGCCAGCACAGGGGACGGGAATTCACCCCTCCACTTT
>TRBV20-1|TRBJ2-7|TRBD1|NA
CSASGIPRQGNSVSYEQYF
TGCAGTGCTAGTGGTATCCCCCGACAGGGTAATTCTGTCTCCTACGAGCAGTACTTC
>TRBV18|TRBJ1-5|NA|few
CASSPQGNQPQHF
TGTGCCAGCTCACCCCAGGGCAATCAGCCCCAGCATTTT
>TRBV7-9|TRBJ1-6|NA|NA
CASRTGRSYNSPLHF
TGTGCCAGCAGGACCGGGAGGTCCTATAATTCACCCCTCCACTTT
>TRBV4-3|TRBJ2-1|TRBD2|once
CASSQEGSGTKVMFF
TGCGCCAGCAGCCAAGAAGGGTCCGGGACTAAAGTCATGTTCTTC
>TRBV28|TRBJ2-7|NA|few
CASSLNSVVQYF
TGTGCCAGCAGTTTAAATAGCGTGGTGCAGTACTTC
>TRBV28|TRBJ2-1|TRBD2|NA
CASSFLSGSGYNEQFF
TGTGCCAGCAGTTTTCTCAGCGGGAGTGGCTACAATGAGCAGTTCTTC
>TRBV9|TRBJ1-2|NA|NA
CASSPRASTFYGYTF
TGTGCCAGCAGCCCCAGGGCATCTACTTTCTATGGCTACACCTTC
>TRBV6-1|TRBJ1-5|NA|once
CASSGRDLVQPQHF
TGTGCCAGCAGTGGAAGGGACCTAGTACAGCCCCAGCATTTT
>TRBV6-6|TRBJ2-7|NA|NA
CASSYGQPYEQYF
TGTGCCAGCAGTTACGGCCAACCCTACGAGCAGTACTTC
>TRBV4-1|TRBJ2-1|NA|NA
CASSPTLGLVKFF
TGCGCCAGCAGCCCCACCCTCGGGCTAGTGAAGTTCTTC
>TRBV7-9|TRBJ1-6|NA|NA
CASSLDVNNSPLHF
TGTGCCAGCAGCTTAGACGTTAACAATTCACCCCTCCACTTT
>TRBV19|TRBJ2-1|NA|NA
CASSIDSGQYNEQFF
TGTGCCAGTAGTATCGACAGCGGGCAATACAATGAGCAGTTCTTC
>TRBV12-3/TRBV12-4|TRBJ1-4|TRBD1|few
CASNESRDRNEKLFF
TGTGCCAGCAACGAGAGCCGGGACAGAAATGAAAAACTGTTTTTT
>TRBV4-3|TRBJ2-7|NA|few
CASSQDIIDRNYEQYF
TGCGCCAGCAGCCAAGATATTATAGACAGAAACTACGAGCAGTACTTC